This paragraph covers one T cell receptor (beta chain) sequence. V lost 2 bases to trimming and J lost 3 bases, with 8 bases between them. There are 13 residues in the CDR3. From germline, CDR1 is SGHAT and CDR2 FQDESV (reference sequence). Using immunoSEQ multiplex PCR, the repertoire was profiled, and TCRdb retains in-frame clones only, with some absent. The data contain some 39,000 clones, roughly 80% of them singletons. The sample is drawn from a study of Siglec-9 on CD8 T cells in melanoma. The genes are TRBV11-1 and TRBJ2-7, with D unresolved. Sequencing was performed on Siglec-9- CD8+ T cells sorted from blood. The sequence was collected from a human donor in good health. In DNA, the CDR3 is TGTGCCAGCAGCTTAAAGACACACTACGAGCAGTACTTC. Amino acid sequence: CASSLKTHYEQYF.